Here is one TCR beta chain with its context. Its antigen has not been determined. Base qualities are not recorded, but no much larger clone differs from it by a single base. Donors formed part of the validation cohort, which comprised about 130 subjects and was distinct from the first cohort of 670 or so subjects. This sample was included in a study of cytomegalovirus exposure and HLA in healthy donors (dated by TCRdb to 2016 to 2017). Background on the whole study: The roughly 670 repertoires of the first cohort and the 95 to 150 validation repertoires were produced on the same platform, according to a later analysis. In addition to the first cohort of 500 to 850 subjects, a separate validation cohort of approximately 130 different subjects was used. The study aimed to test whether signatures of past pathogen exposure could be identified by cataloging public T cell receptors. The study combined high-throughput TCR immunosequencing, statistical association of individual TCRs with disease status, and machine learning to predict cytomegalovirus infection status.

The library was prepared using the immunoSEQ multiplex PCR assay. The paper's processing steps were these. A statistical classification framework was developed to diagnose cytomegalovirus status using the catalog of TCR beta chain sequences. TCRdb took over this immuneACCESS table, retaining in-frame rearrangements with V and J assigned. Such tables are incomplete; in checked studies, under half of the missing clones stem from an unresolved V gene, and the remainder is unexplained. From that table come the V and J calls and clone size; the DNA was used to work out D and trimming. In this sample the table shows about 110,000 clones, roughly 90% of which occur a single time. The ten largest clonotypes hold around 2% of the sample. After removal of 5 bases from V and 6 bases from J, the junction retains 6 bases not matched to a gene. The CDR1 and CDR2 encoded by the germline V gene are SGHTA and FQGNSA. From its cysteine to its phenylalanine, the CDR3 spans 14 amino acids. Left in the record is the CDR3 DNA by itself, 42 bases read in frame from the first base.

Points the paper makes about the study in general: The study gave a list of some 150 TCR beta chains associated with cytomegalovirus. Three of the identified cytomegalovirus-associated TCR beta chains were confirmed in vitro to be specific for cytomegalovirus antigens. The validation cohort had no HLA typing available for a later analysis, so co-occurrence within that cohort was assessed over all 120 or so repertoires. Across donors, most TCR sequences were observed very rarely, whereas some public TCRs were present in many individuals. According to the authors, the approach could potentially be generalized to other disease states and immunological phenotypes. Subsequent analysis determined that TCRs grouped into clusters in the first cohort also showed a tendency toward co-occurrence across the 90 to 150 validation repertoires, and roughly 95% of cluster scores exceeded 0. The classifier was reported to diagnose cytomegalovirus status with high specificity and sensitivity in both the original cohort and the validation cohort.

In this chain, TRBV7-2 is recombined with TRBJ1-5; 8 bases in the middle match TRBD1. The sequence was obtained from a woman under 30 in good health and CMV-seronegative. Sample: PBMCs. The DNA is as follows: TGTGCCAGCAGCGGAACAGGGGGTAGTCAGCCCCAGCATTTT. It codes for CASSGTGGSQPQHF.